A single sample gave rise to the 14 T cell receptor beta chains below, sequenced in a study of T cell responses to AZD1222 COVID-19 vaccine. Produced via immunoSEQ multiplex PCR; TCRdb's table is partial and in-frame only. Altogether 100,000 or so clones are present, roughly 82% being singletons, with the ten largest covering around 5%. The sample consisted of peripheral blood, taken on day 0 of AZD1222 vaccination. All receptors come from an adult in good health.

This clone was seen more than once but under ten times. The chain combines TRBV29-1 with TRBJ2-7, with D possibly matching TRBD2 (6 bases). Trimming removed 1 base from V and 0 bases from J, with 10 bases in between. The germline V gene has CDR1 SQVTM and CDR2 ANQGSEA. The CDR3 length is 14 residues. The CDR3 spells CSVEGLGSSYEQYF. DNA of the CDR3: TGCAGCGTTGAAGGACTAGGGAGCTCCTACGAGCAGTACTTC.

This clone occurred once. The chain carries TRBV5-6 and TRBJ2-3; unclear D gene. CDR1 is SGHDT and CDR2 is YYEEEE in the germline V gene. The CDR3 totals 13 residues. V shed 2 bases and J shed 2 bases, with 6 bases lying between them. Here the CDR3 DNA reads TGTGCCAGCAGCTTCAGCCACACAGATACGCAGTATTTT. Encoded protein: CASSFSHTDTQYF.

This clone was detected only once. The rearrangement links TRBV7-9 to TRBJ2-5; maybe TRBD2 (6 bases). CDR1 and CDR2 (germline): SEHNR, FQNEAQ (reference sequence). CDR3 length: 17 residues. V was pared by 5 bases and J by 0 bases, with 19 bases between. The CDR3 nucleotides read TGTGCCAGCAGCCCACGTCTAAGAGGGAGGCACCAAGAGACCCAGTACTTC. Amino acid sequence: CASSPRLRGRHQETQYF.

This rearrangement joins TRBV18 to TRBJ2-3, with D perhaps matching TRBD1 (6 bases). Trimming pared 2 bases from V and 1 base from J, leaving 13 bases between. Germline lookup yields CDR1 KGHSH and CDR2 LQKENI. This CDR3 region has 16 residues. CDR3 DNA sequence: TGTGCCAGCTCACCAAGGCAGGGGTCACGCACAGATACGCAGTATTTT. Translation gives CASSPRQGSRTDTQYF.

J is TRBJ2-1 and V is TRBV7-2; perhaps TRBD1 as D (6 bases). Per germline, CDR1 SGHTA and CDR2 FQGNSA. V was trimmed by 6 bases and J by 9 bases, leaving 9 bases between them. The CDR3 consists of 11 residues. This CDR3 reads CASRGTIEQFF. CDR3 coding DNA: TGTGCCAGCAGGGGGACAATTGAGCAGTTCTTC. The complete variable domain, with remaining parts taken from reference TRBV7-2 and TRBJ2-1, reads GAGVSQSPSNKVTEKGKDVELRCDPISGHTALYWYRQSLGQGLEFLIYFQGNSAPDKSGLPSDRFSAERTGGSVSTLTIQRTQQEDSAVYLCASRGTIEQFFGPGTRLTVL.

V usage is TRBV12-3 or TRBV12-4 and J usage is TRBJ2-7; D is undetermined. This CDR3 has 12 residues. V was trimmed by 6 bases and J by 1 base, leaving 7 bases between them. CDR3 nucleotides: TGTGCCAGCAGCCCAGATTCCTACGAGCAGTACTTC. It is translated as CASSPDSYEQYF.

The J gene is TRBJ1-6, the V gene TRBV6-2 or TRBV6-3; 8 nucleotides align to TRBD1. The germline V gene encodes CDR1 MNHEY and CDR2 SVGEGT. With V trimmed by 5 bases and J by 9 bases, 6 bases remained unmatched. The CDR3 covers 14 residues. This CDR3 reads CASSRTGRLSPLHF. The DNA of the CDR3 is TGTGCCAGCAGTAGGACAGGGCGGCTTTCACCCCTCCACTTT.

The chain is built from TRBV7-6 and TRBJ2-7; D is perhaps TRBD2 (5 bases). The CDR3 runs 16 residues. From germline, CDR1 is SGHVS and CDR2 FNYEAQ. V gave up 5 bases and J gave up 5 bases, with 22 bases separating them. CDR3 sequence (DNA): TGTGCCAGCAGCCCCGGGGTCGTTTGGCAGTACCACGAGCAGTACTTC. Translation gives CASSPGVVWQYHEQYF.

The CDR3 loop is CASSLRGVSGDTQYF. The CDR3 DNA is TGCGCCAGCAGCTTGCGCGGGGTCTCGGGAGATACGCAGTATTTT. The rearrangement uses TRBV5-1 and TRBJ2-3; a possible D gene is TRBD2 (6 bases). CDR3 length: 15 residues. Germline V gene data show CDR1 as SGHRS and CDR2 as YFSETQ. V gave up 1 base and J gave up 5 bases, with 14 bases separating them.

The chain carries TRBV5-1 and TRBJ1-2; a possible D gene is TRBD1 (5 bases). CDR3 length equals 14 residues. V gave up 0 bases and J gave up 6 bases, with 12 bases separating them. Germline CDR1 and CDR2: SGHRS and YFSETQ. CDR3 DNA sequence: TGCGCCAGCAGCTTGGCTCCCGGGGGAGATGGCTACACCTTC. It codes for CASSLAPGGDGYTF. Filled out from reference TRBV5-1 and TRBJ1-2, the complete variable domain reads KAGVTQTPRYLIKTRGQQVTLSCSPISGHRSVSWYQQTPGQGLQFLFEYFSETQRNKGNFPGRFSGRQFSNSRSEMNVSTLELGDSALYLCASSLAPGGDGYTFGSGTRLTVV.

V and J are TRBV10-1 and TRBJ2-2, with 9 positions matching TRBD2. After removal of 2 bases from V and 7 bases from J, the junction contained 5 bases not matched to a gene. Looked up from germline, CDR1 is WNHNN and CDR2 is SYGVQD (reference sequence). The length of the CDR3 is 15 residues. The CDR3 DNA is TGCGCCAGCAGTGAGGCTAGCGGGGTCAGCGGGGAGCTGTTTTTT. Encoded protein: CASSEASGVSGELFF.

The V gene is TRBV2, the J gene TRBJ1-1; weak D call: TRBD1 (6 bases). With 10 bases removed from V and 6 bases from J, the gap between germline ends came to 15 bases. CDR1 is SNHLY, CDR2 FYNNEI, per germline. This CDR3 contains 12 residues. The CDR3 DNA follows: TGTGCCACCTCCGGGACACACTCTGAAGCTTTCTTT. It encodes CATSGTHSEAFF.

The chain is built from TRBV19 and TRBJ2-5, with 11 bases matching TRBD2. V trimming: 5 bases; J trimming: 4 bases; junction bases outside the gene matches: 9. CDR3 length: 16 amino acids. Germline values: CDR1 LNHDA, CDR2 SQIVND (reference sequence). The CDR3 is CASSLSGGASGETQYF. CDR3 DNA: TGTGCCAGTAGTCTTAGCGGGGGGGCTTCGGGAGAGACCCAGTACTTC.

The chain is built from TRBV3-1 (or the pseudogene TRBV3-2) and TRBJ1-3, with D perhaps TRBD1 (5 bases). Germline CDR1 and CDR2: LGHDT and YNNKEL (reference sequence). The V end lost 2 bases, the J end lost 2 bases, and 7 bases lay between the germline ends. The CDR3 contains 14 residues. In DNA form, the CDR3 reads TGTGCCAGCAGCCAACAAGGGGCTGGAAACACCATATATTTT. It codes for CASSQQGAGNTIYF.